This T cell receptor (beta chain) derives from a study of blood T cell repertoires in COVID-19. The overall study: The origin of the acute and convalescent COVID-19 samples was the United States, Italy and Spain.

This CDR3 contains 17 residues. V dropped 4 bases and J dropped 8; count of bases not matched to a gene: 9. Germline lookup yields CDR1 SGHNT and CDR2 YYREEE (reference sequence). The method was immunoSEQ multiplex PCR; TCRdb's version includes in-frame clones alone and lacks a portion of them. The table includes approximately 230,000 clones, around nine tenths detected once. V is TRBV5-4 and J is TRBJ2-1; 16 bases line up with TRBD2. This TCR came from a man between 18 and 35 years old with active or convalescent COVID-19. Sequencing used peripheral blood. CDR3 region: CASSRGTSGGAKDEQFF. The CDR3 bases are TGTGCCAGCAGCCGTGGGACTAGCGGGGGGGCGAAGGATGAGCAGTTCTTC.